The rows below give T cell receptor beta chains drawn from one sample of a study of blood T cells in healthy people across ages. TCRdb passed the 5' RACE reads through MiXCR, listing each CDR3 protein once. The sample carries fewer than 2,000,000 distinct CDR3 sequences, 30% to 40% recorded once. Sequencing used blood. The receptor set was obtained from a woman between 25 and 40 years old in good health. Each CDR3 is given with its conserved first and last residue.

cdr3_aa: CAGSYSDRFKYSNQPQHF
j_call: TRBJ1-5
v_call: TRBV6-5

cdr3_aa: CSAKSSGRALSDTQYF
j_call: TRBJ2-3
v_call: TRBV20-1

cdr3_aa: CASSLPGTGPWKTQYF
j_call: TRBJ2-5
v_call: TRBV4-1

cdr3_aa: CASSGGRYVDTQYF
j_call: TRBJ2-3
v_call: TRBV7-2

cdr3_aa: CASSRLARTTGVSYEQYF
j_call: TRBJ2-7
v_call: TRBV11-2

cdr3_aa: CASSTGGAGQETQYF
j_call: TRBJ2-5
v_call: TRBV18

cdr3_aa: CASSLKYREKLFF
j_call: TRBJ1-4
v_call: TRBV27

cdr3_aa: CASSLGRSPQYF
j_call: TRBJ2-3
v_call: TRBV12-3/TRBV12-4

cdr3_aa: CASSLQQGTSTDTQYF
j_call: TRBJ2-3
v_call: TRBV9

cdr3_aa: CASSLISTEETQYF
j_call: TRBJ2-5
v_call: TRBV7-9

cdr3_aa: CASSFSGLRTGYF
j_call: TRBJ2-5
v_call: TRBV12-3/TRBV12-4

cdr3_aa: CASSLPDITDTQYF
j_call: TRBJ2-3
v_call: TRBV7-6

cdr3_aa: CATSRQTGLSYNEQFF
j_call: TRBJ2-1
v_call: TRBV15

cdr3_aa: CASSRTGGAIDEQYF
j_call: -
v_call: TRBV2

cdr3_aa: CAGSAGLAGTDTQYF
j_call: TRBJ2-3
v_call: TRBV9

cdr3_aa: CSARDRGLSGANVLTF
j_call: TRBJ2-6
v_call: TRBV20-1

cdr3_aa: CASSPSGTRRAEAFF
j_call: TRBJ1-1
v_call: TRBV18

cdr3_aa: CASSLRAGAGDNEQFF
j_call: TRBJ2-1
v_call: TRBV5-1

cdr3_aa: CASSFAGVYGYTF
j_call: TRBJ1-2
v_call: TRBV28

cdr3_aa: CASALSSGGHYEQYF
j_call: TRBJ2-7
v_call: TRBV28

cdr3_aa: CASSYLQGNEQFF
j_call: TRBJ2-1
v_call: TRBV5-1

cdr3_aa: CASSGGLAGITDTLYF
j_call: TRBJ2-3
v_call: TRBV9

cdr3_aa: CASSQDVKGAGEKLFF
j_call: TRBJ1-4
v_call: TRBV4-1

cdr3_aa: CSVVPNFYSGPTDTQYF
j_call: TRBJ2-3
v_call: TRBV29-1

cdr3_aa: CASRMGQLGNEQFF
j_call: TRBJ2-1
v_call: TRBV5-1

cdr3_aa: CASSVDTGGNTEAFF
j_call: TRBJ1-1
v_call: TRBV9

cdr3_aa: CASSTVTGELFF
j_call: TRBJ2-2
v_call: TRBV5-1

cdr3_aa: CASSGRQTGANVLTF
j_call: TRBJ2-6
v_call: TRBV9

cdr3_aa: CASSSGQESYNEQFF
j_call: TRBJ2-1
v_call: TRBV5-4

cdr3_aa: CSAYTKGLIQETQYF
j_call: TRBJ2-5
v_call: TRBV20-1

cdr3_aa: CARSLGQPQETQYF
j_call: TRBJ2-5
v_call: TRBV5-1

cdr3_aa: CASSPHRGLLQETQYF
j_call: TRBJ2-5
v_call: TRBV11-1

cdr3_aa: CASSEVSGTNTGELFF
j_call: TRBJ2-2
v_call: TRBV2

cdr3_aa: CASSAFVTRNTEAFF
j_call: TRBJ1-1
v_call: TRBV6-1

cdr3_aa: CASSLAFIGISYEQYF
j_call: TRBJ2-7
v_call: TRBV5-1

cdr3_aa: CASPRGFGGRGETQYF
j_call: TRBJ2-5
v_call: TRBV2

cdr3_aa: CASSSTAGPGPHEQFF
j_call: TRBJ2-1
v_call: TRBV7-6

cdr3_aa: CASSFSKNTEAFF
j_call: TRBJ1-1
v_call: TRBV27

cdr3_aa: CASSQDLLAVNEQYF
j_call: -
v_call: TRBV3-1

cdr3_aa: CASSTLVYSGANVLTF
j_call: TRBJ2-6
v_call: TRBV7-6

cdr3_aa: CASSQDGGLPQHF
j_call: TRBJ1-5
v_call: TRBV3-1

cdr3_aa: CASSHFAGGNGYTF
j_call: TRBJ1-2
v_call: TRBV27

cdr3_aa: CASSMRTGMTGELFF
j_call: TRBJ2-2
v_call: TRBV7-3

cdr3_aa: CASSLYRTETYEQYF
j_call: TRBJ2-7
v_call: TRBV7-2

cdr3_aa: CASSTPGGLNTEAFF
j_call: TRBJ1-1
v_call: TRBV27

cdr3_aa: CANSSQGDRDLEQYF
j_call: TRBJ2-7
v_call: TRBV27

cdr3_aa: CASSSGSLNEQFF
j_call: TRBJ2-1
v_call: TRBV11-2

cdr3_aa: CNAEPSGPSYNEQFF
j_call: TRBJ2-1
v_call: TRBV20-1

cdr3_aa: CASSHSGSTSDTQYF
j_call: TRBJ2-3
v_call: TRBV9

cdr3_aa: CAGSSGGYEQYF
j_call: TRBJ2-7
v_call: TRBV12-3/TRBV12-4